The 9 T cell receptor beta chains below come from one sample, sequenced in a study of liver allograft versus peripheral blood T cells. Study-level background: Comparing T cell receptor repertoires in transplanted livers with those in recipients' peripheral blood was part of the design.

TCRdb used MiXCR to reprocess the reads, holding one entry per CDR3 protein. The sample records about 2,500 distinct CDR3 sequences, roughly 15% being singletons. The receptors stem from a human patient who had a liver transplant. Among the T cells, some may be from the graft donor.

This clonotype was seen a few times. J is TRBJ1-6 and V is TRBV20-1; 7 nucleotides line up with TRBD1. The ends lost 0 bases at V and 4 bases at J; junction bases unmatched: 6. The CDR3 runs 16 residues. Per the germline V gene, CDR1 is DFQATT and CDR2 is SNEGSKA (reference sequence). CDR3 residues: CSARDRQGPYNSPLHF. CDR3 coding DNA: TGCAGTGCTAGAGACAGACAGGGACCGTATAATTCACCCCTCCACTTT.

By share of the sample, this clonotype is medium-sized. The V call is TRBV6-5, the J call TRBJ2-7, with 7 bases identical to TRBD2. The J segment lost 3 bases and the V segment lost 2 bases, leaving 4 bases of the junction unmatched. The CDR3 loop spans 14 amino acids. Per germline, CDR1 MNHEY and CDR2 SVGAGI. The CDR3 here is CASSYQGGLYEQYF. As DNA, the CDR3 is TGTGCCAGCAGTTACCAGGGAGGGCTCTACGAGCAGTACTTC.

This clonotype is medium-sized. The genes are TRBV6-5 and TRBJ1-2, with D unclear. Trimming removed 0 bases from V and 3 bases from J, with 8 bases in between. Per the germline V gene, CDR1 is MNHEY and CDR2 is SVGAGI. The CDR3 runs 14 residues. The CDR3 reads CASSYSAAYYGYTF. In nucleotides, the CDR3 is TGTGCCAGCAGTTACTCGGCGGCATACTATGGCTACACCTTC.

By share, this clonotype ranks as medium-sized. The CDR3 region is CSARPRSRVSNQPQHF. The CDR3 DNA sequence: TGCAGTGCTAGACCGCGGAGCAGGGTTAGCAATCAGCCCCAGCATTTT. V gene TRBV20-1 combines with J gene TRBJ1-5; TRBD1 is a possible D gene (5 bases). Looked up from germline, CDR1 is DFQATT and CDR2 is SNEGSKA (reference sequence). The V end was cut by 2 bases, the J end by 0 bases, with 14 bases between. This CDR3 has 16 residues.

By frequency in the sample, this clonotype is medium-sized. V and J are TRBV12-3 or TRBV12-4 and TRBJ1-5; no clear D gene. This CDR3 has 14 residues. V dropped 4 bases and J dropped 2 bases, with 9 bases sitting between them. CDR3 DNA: TGTGCCAGCAGTTCAGGTGGGGGCAATCAGCCCCAGCATTTT. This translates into CASSSGGGNQPQHF.

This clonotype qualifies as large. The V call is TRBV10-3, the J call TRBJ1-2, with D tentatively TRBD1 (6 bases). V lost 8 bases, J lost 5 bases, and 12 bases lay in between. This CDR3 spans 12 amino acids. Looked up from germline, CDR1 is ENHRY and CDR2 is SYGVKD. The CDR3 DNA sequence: TGTGCCATCCAGGGGTCCGGGTATGGCTACACCTTC. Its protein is CAIQGSGYGYTF.

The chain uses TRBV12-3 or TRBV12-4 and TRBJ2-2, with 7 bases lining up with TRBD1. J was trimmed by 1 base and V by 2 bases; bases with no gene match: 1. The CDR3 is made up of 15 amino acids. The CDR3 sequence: CASSLTGENTGELFF. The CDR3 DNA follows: TGTGCCAGCAGTTTAACAGGGGAGAACACCGGGGAGCTGTTTTTT.

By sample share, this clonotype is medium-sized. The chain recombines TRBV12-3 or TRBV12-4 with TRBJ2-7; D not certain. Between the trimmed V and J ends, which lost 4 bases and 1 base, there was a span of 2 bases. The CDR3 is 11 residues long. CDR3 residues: CASSSSYEQYF. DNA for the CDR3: TGTGCCAGCAGTTCATCCTACGAGCAGTACTTC.

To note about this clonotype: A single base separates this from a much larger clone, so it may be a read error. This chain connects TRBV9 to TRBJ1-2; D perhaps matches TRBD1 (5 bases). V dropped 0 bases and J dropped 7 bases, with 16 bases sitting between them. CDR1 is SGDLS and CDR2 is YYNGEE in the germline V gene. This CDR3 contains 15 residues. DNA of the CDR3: TGTGCCAGCAGCGTAGATGGCAGGGTCGAGGTTGGCTACACCTTC. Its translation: CASSVDGRVEVGYTF.